This passage covers 4 T cell receptor beta chains from one sample sequenced in a study of T cells in localized non-small cell lung cancer. Sequenced by immunoSEQ multiplex PCR; TCRdb stores in-frame clones only, minus some. The table includes 12,000 or so clones, approximately 84% detected once. Sequences were derived from peripheral blood, sampled before any cancer treatment. The receptors shown here come from a male donor aged 60 or over with stage III lung adenocarcinoma.

This clone was recorded once. The chain links TRBV15 to TRBJ2-7, with 11 bases aligning to TRBD2. The CDR3 covers 17 residues. From germline, CDR1 is LNHNV and CDR2 YYDKDF (reference sequence). J was trimmed by 6 bases and V by 0 bases; bases with no gene match: 10. CDR3: CATSRDTPSGGRGEQYF. The CDR3 DNA follows: TGTGCCACCAGCAGAGATACACCTAGCGGGGGGCGGGGCGAGCAGTACTTC.

The chain couples TRBV4-2 to TRBJ1-5; D uncertain. CDR3 length: 16 residues. V was clipped by 2 bases and J by 7 bases, with 18 bases between them. CDR1 is LGHNA, CDR2 YNFKEQ, per germline. The CDR3 region is CASSQSMQTSGQPQHF. The CDR3 DNA reads TGTGCCAGCAGCCAAAGCATGCAGACATCGGGACAGCCCCAGCATTTT.

This clone was detected a few times. The chain has TRBV19 and TRBJ1-2, with D possibly TRBD1 on 5 matching bases. Germline loops: CDR1 LNHDA, CDR2 SQIVND (reference sequence). V lost 4 bases to trimming and J lost 8 bases, with 20 bases between them. The CDR3 covers 15 residues. CDR3 nucleotide sequence: TGTGCCAGTAGTACCACCTGGGGGACCGGAGGGGGCTACACCTTC. It is translated as CASSTTWGTGGGYTF.

The chain couples TRBV5-6 to TRBJ1-1, with D perhaps TRBD1 (5 bases). The germline gives CDR1 SGHDT, CDR2 YYEEEE. This CDR3 is built from 16 residues. V lost 5 bases and J lost 4, with 21 bases in between. CDR3 sequence reads: CASRFGWQGGSTEAFF. The CDR3 DNA reads TGTGCCAGCAGGTTCGGGTGGCAGGGAGGATCCACTGAAGCTTTCTTT.